This T cell receptor (beta chain) was identified in a study of blood T cell repertoires in COVID-19. Sequencing used immunoSEQ multiplex PCR; TCRdb keeps in-frame clones, though not all of them. The profile shows approximately 320,000 clones, 87% of them singletons. Cohorts were based on clinical histories the participants reported. Resolution of symptoms, clearance, or two negative PCRs was present in recovered Cohort 3 donors. The clonotype originates from a young woman who had recovered from COVID-19. What was sequenced was PBMCs or T cells enriched from blood (not recorded which).

CDR3 nucleotide sequence: TGTGCCAGCAGCTTTTGGGGGGACACCGGGGAGCTGTTTTTT. Translated: CASSFWGDTGELFF. This chain joins TRBV7-3 and TRBJ2-2, with a possible D match to TRBD2 (6 bases). Per germline, CDR1 SGHTA and CDR2 FQGTGA. CDR3 length: 14 amino acids. Trimming cost V 3 bases and J 3 bases, with 8 bases left between them.